This T cell receptor (beta chain) was captured in a study of shared clonotypes between healthy human individuals. Sequenced by immunoSEQ multiplex PCR; TCRdb stores in-frame clones only, minus some. The sample lists roughly 2.6 million clones, over 85% seen once, with about 0.13% in the top ten. V was trimmed by 0 bases and J by 6 bases, leaving 13 bases between them. Looked up from germline, CDR1 is SGDLS and CDR2 is YYNGEE. The CDR3 runs to 15 residues. The receptor comes from a man between 18 and 35 years old in good health. The sequenced sample was naive CD4+ T cells sorted from blood. Subset denoted: CD45RA+ positively selected. The chain links TRBV9 to TRBJ2-1; D is possibly TRBD1 (5 bases). CDR3: CASSVGMVGANEQFF. Here the CDR3 DNA reads TGTGCCAGCAGCGTAGGAATGGTAGGGGCCAATGAGCAGTTCTTC. The full variable domain, completed using reference TRBV9 and TRBJ2-1, is DSGVTQTPKHLITATGQRVTLRCSPRSGDLSVYWYQQSLDQGLQFLIQYYNGEERAKGNILERFSAQQFPDLHSELNLSSLELGDSALYFCASSVGMVGANEQFFGPGTRLTVL.